The text below deals with one T cell receptor beta chain. The source of the sample is a study of blood T cell repertoires in COVID-19. As for the study in general: Acute-phase and convalescent COVID-19 samples originated in the United States, Italy and Spain. T cells, B-cell-depleted T cells, or PBMCs provided the cDNA or gDNA that served as material.

In germline, CDR1 is MDHEN, CDR2 SYDVKM. CDR3 length equals 15 residues. The J segment lost 1 base and the V segment lost 10 bases, leaving 11 bases of the junction unmatched. In the authors' workflow: Scientists estimated how many nucleated cells there were by amplifying reference gene primers. Profiling relied on immunoSEQ multiplex PCR, and the TCRdb table lists in-frame clones only, not all of them. For V, J and clone size, that table is used; D and trimming come from the DNA. This sample has over 250,000 clones; around four fifths occur once, and the top ten carry roughly a tenth. This sequence was found in a woman aged 45-65 years who had recovered from COVID-19. V usage is TRBV28 and J usage is TRBJ1-1; 8 positions agree with TRBD1. The sample consisted of peripheral blood. The DNA for the CDR3 is TGTGCCACCTTGACCCAGGGGGCCTGGAACACTGAAGCTTTCTTT. Its protein product is CATLTQGAWNTEAFF.